Described below is a single T cell receptor beta chain sequence and its context. Its specific antigen is unknown. Per-base qualities were not stored, and no clone one base away is much larger. CDR1 and CDR2, looked up from the germline V gene, are MNHEY and SVGEGT. From the cysteine through the phenylalanine, the CDR3 covers 15 amino acids. Only CDR3 DNA remains: 45 bases, in frame from the first base. The junction carries 16 bases between V and J, which are trimmed by 2 bases and 8 bases respectively. The CDR3 regions of human TCRbeta chains were analyzed by immunosequencing. The paper's data handling went like this. TCRs in the repertoires were matched against a reference library of SARS-CoV-2-specific TCRs that had been generated with the MIRA antigen-specificity platform. Breadth meant the fraction of unique TCRs that were SARS-CoV-2-associated, whereas depth meant the fraction of total T cells that were SARS-CoV-2-associated. Each spike-specific TCR was assigned to its reactive spike region and to a CD4 or CD8 class using the MIRA data. Log10-transformed breadth and depth values were compared by one-way ANOVA with Sidak's multiple comparisons tests. The table comes from immuneACCESS by way of TCRdb, which keeps in-frame sequences with V and J called. Part of the clones is missing from these tables; in studies checked, under half for an unresolved V gene and the rest for unknown reasons. V and J calls and clone size are given by that table; D and trimming were obtained from the DNA. The sample table contains about 86,000 clones; only one count was recorded for almost 90% of them. Of the sample, 6.9% falls within the top ten clones.

The sample originates from a study of T cell responses to AZD1222 COVID-19 vaccine (dated by TCRdb to the early 2020s). Regarding the study in general: A total of approximately 240 trial participants underwent TCR sequencing, of whom around 210 had received two doses of AZD1222 and 26 had received two doses of the MenACWY control vaccine. Enrollment into the trials was organized by age into subgroups of 18-55, 56-69 and 70-plus years, and those subgroups contained roughly 140, 27 and 60 TCR-sequenced participants, respectively. Results and caveats for the whole study, not just this receptor: CD4 TCRs associated with the vaccine covered the entire spike protein, and the dominant responses were in regions 160-218 and 743-854. No day 14 peak-response samples were available, so repertoires were characterized only after the peak T cell response. Participants were mostly white British and included more females than males, and it was suggested by the authors that clonal diversity may have been underestimated. After two AZD1222 doses, both the breadth and the depth of spike-specific TCRs were significantly higher than at day 0 and than in MenACWY recipients. The 56-69-year group was small, and its depth increase did not reach significance, likely because of low power. Conclusions about previously exposed vaccinees are limited, since just six or seven AZD1222 recipients were seropositive for SARS-CoV-2 at baseline. Epitopes outside the regions mutated in the B.1.351 and B.1.1.7 variants were reportedly recognized by nearly half of the unique spike-specific TCRs.

According to the study, the label for this sample's time point signals: about 28 days (+/-7) after the second vaccine dose. AZD1222 recipients whose second dose came at about 4 weeks and those whose second dose came at about 12 weeks were combined into one group, since spike-specific TCR depth and breadth did not differ between the two schedules. Vaccinee samples came from UK trials COV001 and COV002, including a single-blind randomized controlled phase 2/3 trial of AZD1222 (ChAdOx1 nCoV-19) in healthy adults. For TCRbeta chain sequencing, PBMC samples from trial participants were taken at day 0 and at day 28 after the second dose.

The receptor's source is an adult who received the AZD1222 COVID-19 vaccine. The sequence links TRBV6-2 or TRBV6-3 to TRBJ2-1, with no confidently assigned D gene. The material was peripheral blood, obtained 28 days after the second AZD1222 dose. The DNA sequence reads TGTGCCAGCAGTTACGGAAGGCCCTTAAGTGATGAGCAGTTCTTC. Its protein product is CASSYGRPLSDEQFF.